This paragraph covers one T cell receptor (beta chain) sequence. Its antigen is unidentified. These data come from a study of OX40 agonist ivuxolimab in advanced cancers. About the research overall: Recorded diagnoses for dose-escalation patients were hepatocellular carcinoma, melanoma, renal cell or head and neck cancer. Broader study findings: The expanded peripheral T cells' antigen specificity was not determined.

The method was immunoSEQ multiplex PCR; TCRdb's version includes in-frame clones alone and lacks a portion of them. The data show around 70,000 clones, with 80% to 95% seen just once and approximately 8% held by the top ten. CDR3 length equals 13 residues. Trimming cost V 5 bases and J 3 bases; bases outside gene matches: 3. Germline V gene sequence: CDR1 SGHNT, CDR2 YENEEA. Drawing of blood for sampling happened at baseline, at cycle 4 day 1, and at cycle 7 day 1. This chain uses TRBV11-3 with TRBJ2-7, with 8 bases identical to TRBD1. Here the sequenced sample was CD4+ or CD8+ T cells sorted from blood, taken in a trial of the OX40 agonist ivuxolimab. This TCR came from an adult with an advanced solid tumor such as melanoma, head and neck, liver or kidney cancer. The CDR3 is CASSPGQGYEQYF. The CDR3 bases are TGTGCCAGCAGCCCAGGACAGGGCTACGAGCAGTACTTC.